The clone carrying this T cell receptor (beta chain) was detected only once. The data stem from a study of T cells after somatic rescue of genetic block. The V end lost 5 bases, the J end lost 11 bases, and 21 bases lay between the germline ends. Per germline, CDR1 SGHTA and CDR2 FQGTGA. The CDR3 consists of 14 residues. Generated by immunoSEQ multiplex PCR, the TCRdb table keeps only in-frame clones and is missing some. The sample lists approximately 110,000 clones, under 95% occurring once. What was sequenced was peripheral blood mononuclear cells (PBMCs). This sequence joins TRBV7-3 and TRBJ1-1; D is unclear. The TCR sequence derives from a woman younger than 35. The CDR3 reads CASSPSVQSGYAFF. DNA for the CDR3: TGTGCCAGCAGCCCCTCGGTGCAGAGTGGATACGCTTTCTTT.